A few counts support the clone carrying this T cell receptor beta chain. Its antigen is unknown. This CDR3 contains 18 residues. After removal of 6 bases from V and 2 bases from J, the junction contained 19 bases not matched to a gene. Per the germline V gene, CDR1 is SQVTM and CDR2 is ANQGSEA. This entry is derived from a study of CD8 T cells in ankylosing spondylitis. By quantitative 5'-RACE with molecular barcodes, the TCR beta libraries were made. MiXCR was run by TCRdb on the 5' RACE reads, yielding one entry per CDR3 protein. This sample has about 400,000 distinct CDR3 sequences, with more than 20% found just once. General study findings and limits: Blood of patients with ankylosing spondylitis appeared to be characterized by a TCR beta motif of about eight highly homologous variants. In peripheral blood, disease-linked CD8+ clones occurred at relatively low frequencies. Certain motif variants had earlier appeared in reactive arthritis synovial fluid and blood.

This chain joins TRBV29-1 and TRBJ2-1; 7 positions match TRBD1. The sequence was obtained from a male donor with ankylosing spondylitis or in good health (not recorded which). What was sequenced was blood, either unsorted or a sorted T cell fraction (not recorded which). CDR3 loop: CSVVDRTYQLLTYNEQFF. The CDR3, as DNA: TGCAGCGTCGTGGACAGGACGTACCAACTACTAACCTACAATGAGCAGTTCTTC.